This T cell receptor (beta chain) stems from a study of shared clonotypes between healthy human individuals. Clones were sequenced by immunoSEQ multiplex PCR, and TCRdb holds only the in-frame ones, with some missing. The data show roughly 2,500,000 clones, roughly 93% seen once. Investigators divided CD4+ cells into CD45RA+ naive and CD45RA-negative memory subsets. This clonotype was obtained from a man aged 18-30 years in good health. Some clones in this sample may be carry-over from other donors' samples. The sequenced material came from naive CD4+ T cells from PBMCs. The subset here: CD45RA+ positively selected.

The DNA for the CDR3 is TGTGCCAGCAGCTTAACTTCTAGCGGGAGCGGTGAGCAGTTCTTC. This sequence encodes CASSLTSSGSGEQFF. The rearrangement joins TRBV7-3 to TRBJ2-1, with 10 bases that match TRBD2. In germline, CDR1 is SGHTA, CDR2 FQGTGA. This CDR3 region has 15 residues. With V trimmed by 0 bases and J by 9 bases, 5 bases remained unmatched. Filled out from reference TRBV7-3 and TRBJ2-1, the complete variable domain reads GAGVSQTPSNKVTEKGKYVELRCDPISGHTALYWYRQSLGQGPEFLIYFQGTGAADDSGLPNDRFFAVRPEGSVSTLKIQRTERGDSAVYLCASSLTSSGSGEQFFGPGTRLTVL.